Following are 2 T cell receptor beta chains from one sample sequenced in a study of cytomegalovirus exposure and HLA in healthy donors. Primers included in the PCR were 60 Vbeta and 13 Jbeta primers. Libraries were prepared by immunoSEQ multiplex PCR; TCRdb keeps only in-frame clonotypes and omits some of them. This sample has more than 75,000 clones, with 75% to 90% found just once. The sample was PBMCs. Every receptor here comes from a man aged 18 to 29 in good health and CMV-seronegative.

The gene calls are TRBV6-1 and TRBJ1-5; D possibly corresponds to TRBD1 (6 bases). Per germline, CDR1 MNHNS and CDR2 SASEGT. Deletions cut 4 bases from V and 4 bases from J, with 14 bases between. There are 15 residues in the CDR3. CDR3 amino acids: CASSVLTQGNQPQHF. DNA of the CDR3: TGTGCCAGCAGTGTTTTGACACAGGGAAATCAGCCCCAGCATTTT.

This clone was seen a few times. The chain carries TRBV11-2 and TRBJ2-7; D possibly corresponds to TRBD2 (5 bases). The germline V gene has CDR1 SGHAT and CDR2 FQNNGV. Trimming cost V 5 bases and J 4 bases, with 18 bases left between them. This CDR3 region has 15 residues. This chain's CDR3 is CASSPTRAQAYEQYF. The CDR3 DNA is TGTGCCAGCAGCCCTACGCGGGCCCAAGCTTACGAGCAGTACTTC.